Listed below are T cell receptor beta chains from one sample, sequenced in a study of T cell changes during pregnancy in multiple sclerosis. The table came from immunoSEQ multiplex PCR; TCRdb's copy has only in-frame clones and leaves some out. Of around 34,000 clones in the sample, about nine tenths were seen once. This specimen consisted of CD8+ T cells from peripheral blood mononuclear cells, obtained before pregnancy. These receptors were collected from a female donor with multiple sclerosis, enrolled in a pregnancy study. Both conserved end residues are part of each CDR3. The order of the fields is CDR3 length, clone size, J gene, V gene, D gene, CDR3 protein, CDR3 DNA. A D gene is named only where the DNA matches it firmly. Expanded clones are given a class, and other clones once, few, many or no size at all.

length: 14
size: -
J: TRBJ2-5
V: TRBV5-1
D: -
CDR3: CASSLRGGQETQYF
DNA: TGCGCCAGCAGCTTGAGAGGGGGACAAGAGACCCAGTACTTC

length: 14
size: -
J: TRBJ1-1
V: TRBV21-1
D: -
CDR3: CASSKGGVGGEAFF
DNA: TGTGCCAGCAGCAAAGGTGGGGTGGGGGGTGAAGCTTTCTTT

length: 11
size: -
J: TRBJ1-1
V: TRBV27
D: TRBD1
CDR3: CASSRGTEAFF
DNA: TGTGCCAGCAGCAGGGGGACTGAAGCTTTCTTT

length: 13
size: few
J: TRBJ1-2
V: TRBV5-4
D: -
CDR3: CASSTGTLYGYTF
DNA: TGTGCCAGCAGCACTGGGACTCTCTATGGCTACACCTTC

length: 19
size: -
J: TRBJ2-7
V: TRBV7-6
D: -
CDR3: CASSPWSGFWTVSSYEQYF
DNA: TGTGCCAGCAGCCCCTGGTCGGGCTTTTGGACAGTAAGCTCCTACGAGCAGTACTTC

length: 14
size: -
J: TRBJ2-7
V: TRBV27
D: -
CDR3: CASSFSGTLNEQYF
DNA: TGTGCCAGCAGTTTCTCCGGGACACTCAACGAGCAGTACTTC

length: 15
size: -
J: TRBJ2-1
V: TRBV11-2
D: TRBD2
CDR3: CASSHSGGASIEQFF
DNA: TGTGCCAGCAGTCATAGCGGGGGGGCCTCCATTGAGCAGTTCTTC

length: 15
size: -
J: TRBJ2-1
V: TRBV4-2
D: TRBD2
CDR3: CASSQLAGDYNEQFF
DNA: TGTGCCAGCAGCCAACTAGCGGGAGACTACAATGAGCAGTTCTTC

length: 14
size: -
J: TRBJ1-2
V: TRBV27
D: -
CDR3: CASSFARGDYGYTF
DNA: TGTGCCAGCAGTTTTGCCAGGGGCGACTATGGCTACACCTTC

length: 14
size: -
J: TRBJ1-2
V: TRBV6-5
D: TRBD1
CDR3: CASSPQGRGVGYTF
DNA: TGTGCCAGCAGTCCACAGGGGCGAGGGGTTGGCTACACCTTC

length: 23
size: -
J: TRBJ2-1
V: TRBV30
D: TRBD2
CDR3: CAWSVNLFFGSGGAGSPYNEQFF
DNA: TGTGCCTGGAGTGTAAATTTGTTTTTCGGTAGCGGGGGGGCCGGAAGCCCCTACAATGAGCAGTTCTTC

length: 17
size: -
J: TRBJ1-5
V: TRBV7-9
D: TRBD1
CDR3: CASSSDRDLARNQPQHF
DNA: TGTGCCAGCAGCTCCGACAGGGATCTGGCACGGAATCAGCCCCAGCATTTT

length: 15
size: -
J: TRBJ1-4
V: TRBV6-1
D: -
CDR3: CASSDNRATNEKLFF
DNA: TGTGCCAGCAGCGACAACAGAGCAACTAATGAAAAACTGTTTTTT

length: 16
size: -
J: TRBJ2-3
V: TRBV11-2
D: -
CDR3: CASSLRGRWSTDTQYF
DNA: TGTGCCAGCAGCTTGCGCGGGCGATGGAGCACAGATACGCAGTATTTT

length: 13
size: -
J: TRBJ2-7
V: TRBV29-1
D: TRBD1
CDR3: CSVETGTGDQQYF
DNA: TGCAGCGTCGAGACCGGGACAGGAGATCAGCAGTACTTC

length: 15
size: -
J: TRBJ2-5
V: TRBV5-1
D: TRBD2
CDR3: CASSLDGGTQETQYF
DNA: TGCGCCAGCAGCTTGGACGGGGGGACCCAAGAGACCCAGTACTTC

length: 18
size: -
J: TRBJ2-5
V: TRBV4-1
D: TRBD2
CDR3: CASSPWTSGGIDAETQYF
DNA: TGCGCCAGCAGCCCTTGGACTAGCGGGGGTATCGACGCAGAGACCCAGTACTTC

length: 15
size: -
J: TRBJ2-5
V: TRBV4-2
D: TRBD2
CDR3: CASSQGSGDQETQYF
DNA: TGTGCCAGCAGCCAAGGTAGCGGGGACCAAGAGACCCAGTACTTC

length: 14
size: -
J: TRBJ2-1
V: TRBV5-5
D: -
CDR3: CASSLEATYNEQFF
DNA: TGTGCCAGCAGCTTGGAAGCGACTTACAATGAGCAGTTCTTC

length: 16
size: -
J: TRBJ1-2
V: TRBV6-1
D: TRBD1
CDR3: CASSAKTTYRGHGYTF
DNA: TGTGCCAGCAGTGCGAAGACTACGTACAGGGGCCATGGCTACACCTTC

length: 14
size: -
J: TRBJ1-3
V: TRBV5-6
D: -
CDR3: CASRSGVSGNTIYF
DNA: TGTGCCAGCAGATCAGGGGTCTCGGGAAACACCATATATTTT

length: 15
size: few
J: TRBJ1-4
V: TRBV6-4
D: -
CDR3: CASSPGGAAAEKLFF
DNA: TGTGCCAGCAGTCCCGGGGGGGCCGCGGCTGAAAAACTGTTTTTT

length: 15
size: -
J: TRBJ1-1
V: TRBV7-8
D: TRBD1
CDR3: CASSYLGGSNIEAFF
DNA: TGTGCCAGCAGCTACCTAGGGGGCTCGAATATTGAAGCTTTCTTT

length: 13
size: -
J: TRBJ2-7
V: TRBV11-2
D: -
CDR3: CASRQGLLNEQYF
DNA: TGTGCCAGCCGCCAGGGACTCCTTAACGAGCAGTACTTC

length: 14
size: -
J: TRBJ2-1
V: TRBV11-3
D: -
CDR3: CASSSPYREGEQFF
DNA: TGTGCCAGCAGCTCACCTTACAGGGAAGGTGAGCAGTTCTTC

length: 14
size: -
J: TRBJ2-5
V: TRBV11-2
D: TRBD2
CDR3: CASSPGGARETQYF
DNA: TGTGCCAGCAGCCCCGGGGGGGCCAGAGAGACCCAGTACTTC

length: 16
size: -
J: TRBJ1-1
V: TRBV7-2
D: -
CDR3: CASSLARGVMNTEAFF
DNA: TGTGCCAGCAGCTTAGCGCGGGGGGTGATGAACACTGAAGCTTTCTTT

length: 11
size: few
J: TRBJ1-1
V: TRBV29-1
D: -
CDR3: CSVGRGTEAFF
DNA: TGCAGCGTTGGCAGGGGCACTGAAGCTTTCTTT

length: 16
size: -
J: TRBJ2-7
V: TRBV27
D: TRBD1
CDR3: CASSPRRGSISYEQYF
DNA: TGTGCCAGCAGCCCCCGCAGGGGGTCCATCTCCTACGAGCAGTACTTC

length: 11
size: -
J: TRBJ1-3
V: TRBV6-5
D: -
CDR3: CATGRGNTIYF
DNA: TGTGCCACGGGGAGGGGAAACACCATATATTTT

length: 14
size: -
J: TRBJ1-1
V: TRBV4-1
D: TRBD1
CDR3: CASSHLGTGDEAFF
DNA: TGCGCCAGCAGCCACCTCGGGACAGGGGACGAAGCTTTCTTT

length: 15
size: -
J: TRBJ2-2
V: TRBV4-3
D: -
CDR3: CASSQERGIPGELFF
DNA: TGCGCCAGCAGCCAAGAACGGGGGATTCCCGGGGAGCTGTTTTTT

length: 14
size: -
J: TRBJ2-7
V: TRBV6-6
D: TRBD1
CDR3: CASSMGTGGGEQYF
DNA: TGTGCCAGCAGTATGGGGACAGGGGGCGGCGAGCAGTACTTC

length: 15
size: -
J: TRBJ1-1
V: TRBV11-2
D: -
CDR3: CASSPKSQTGTEAFF
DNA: TGTGCCAGCAGTCCCAAAAGCCAGACGGGCACTGAAGCTTTCTTT

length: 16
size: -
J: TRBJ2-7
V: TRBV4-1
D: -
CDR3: CASSQGSGSLLYEQYF
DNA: TGCGCCAGCAGCCAAGGGAGTGGTAGCCTACTCTACGAGCAGTACTTC

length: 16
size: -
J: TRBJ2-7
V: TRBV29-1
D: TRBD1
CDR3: CSVETLTGGLSYEQYF
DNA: TGCAGCGTTGAAACCTTGACAGGGGGTCTCTCCTACGAGCAGTACTTC

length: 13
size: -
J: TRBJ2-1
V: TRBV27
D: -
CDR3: CASSLYRDIEQFF
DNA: TGTGCCAGCAGTTTATACAGAGATATAGAGCAGTTCTTC

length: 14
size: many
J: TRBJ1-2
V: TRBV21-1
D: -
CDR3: CASSAKDRVGGYTF
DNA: TGTGCCAGCAGCGCGAAAGACAGGGTAGGTGGCTACACCTTC

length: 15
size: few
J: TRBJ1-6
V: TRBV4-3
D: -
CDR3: CASSQDRGQNSPLHF
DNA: TGCGCCAGCAGCCAAGATAGGGGCCAAAATTCACCCCTCCACTTT

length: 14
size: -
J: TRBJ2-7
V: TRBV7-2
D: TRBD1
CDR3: CASSPGTGPYEQYF
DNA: TGTGCCAGCAGCCCCGGGACAGGGCCCTACGAGCAGTACTTC

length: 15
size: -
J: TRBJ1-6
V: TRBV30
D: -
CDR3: CAWSAVGAGVSPLHF
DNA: TGTGCCTGGAGTGCCGTCGGGGCAGGGGTCTCACCCCTCCACTTT

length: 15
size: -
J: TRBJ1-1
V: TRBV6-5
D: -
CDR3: CASSASTGMATEAFF
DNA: TGTGCCAGCAGTGCTTCTACAGGTATGGCCACTGAAGCTTTCTTT

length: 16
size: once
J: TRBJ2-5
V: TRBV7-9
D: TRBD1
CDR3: CASSFAGTGSTETQYF
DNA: TGTGCCAGCAGCTTCGCCGGGACAGGGTCGACGGAGACCCAGTACTTC